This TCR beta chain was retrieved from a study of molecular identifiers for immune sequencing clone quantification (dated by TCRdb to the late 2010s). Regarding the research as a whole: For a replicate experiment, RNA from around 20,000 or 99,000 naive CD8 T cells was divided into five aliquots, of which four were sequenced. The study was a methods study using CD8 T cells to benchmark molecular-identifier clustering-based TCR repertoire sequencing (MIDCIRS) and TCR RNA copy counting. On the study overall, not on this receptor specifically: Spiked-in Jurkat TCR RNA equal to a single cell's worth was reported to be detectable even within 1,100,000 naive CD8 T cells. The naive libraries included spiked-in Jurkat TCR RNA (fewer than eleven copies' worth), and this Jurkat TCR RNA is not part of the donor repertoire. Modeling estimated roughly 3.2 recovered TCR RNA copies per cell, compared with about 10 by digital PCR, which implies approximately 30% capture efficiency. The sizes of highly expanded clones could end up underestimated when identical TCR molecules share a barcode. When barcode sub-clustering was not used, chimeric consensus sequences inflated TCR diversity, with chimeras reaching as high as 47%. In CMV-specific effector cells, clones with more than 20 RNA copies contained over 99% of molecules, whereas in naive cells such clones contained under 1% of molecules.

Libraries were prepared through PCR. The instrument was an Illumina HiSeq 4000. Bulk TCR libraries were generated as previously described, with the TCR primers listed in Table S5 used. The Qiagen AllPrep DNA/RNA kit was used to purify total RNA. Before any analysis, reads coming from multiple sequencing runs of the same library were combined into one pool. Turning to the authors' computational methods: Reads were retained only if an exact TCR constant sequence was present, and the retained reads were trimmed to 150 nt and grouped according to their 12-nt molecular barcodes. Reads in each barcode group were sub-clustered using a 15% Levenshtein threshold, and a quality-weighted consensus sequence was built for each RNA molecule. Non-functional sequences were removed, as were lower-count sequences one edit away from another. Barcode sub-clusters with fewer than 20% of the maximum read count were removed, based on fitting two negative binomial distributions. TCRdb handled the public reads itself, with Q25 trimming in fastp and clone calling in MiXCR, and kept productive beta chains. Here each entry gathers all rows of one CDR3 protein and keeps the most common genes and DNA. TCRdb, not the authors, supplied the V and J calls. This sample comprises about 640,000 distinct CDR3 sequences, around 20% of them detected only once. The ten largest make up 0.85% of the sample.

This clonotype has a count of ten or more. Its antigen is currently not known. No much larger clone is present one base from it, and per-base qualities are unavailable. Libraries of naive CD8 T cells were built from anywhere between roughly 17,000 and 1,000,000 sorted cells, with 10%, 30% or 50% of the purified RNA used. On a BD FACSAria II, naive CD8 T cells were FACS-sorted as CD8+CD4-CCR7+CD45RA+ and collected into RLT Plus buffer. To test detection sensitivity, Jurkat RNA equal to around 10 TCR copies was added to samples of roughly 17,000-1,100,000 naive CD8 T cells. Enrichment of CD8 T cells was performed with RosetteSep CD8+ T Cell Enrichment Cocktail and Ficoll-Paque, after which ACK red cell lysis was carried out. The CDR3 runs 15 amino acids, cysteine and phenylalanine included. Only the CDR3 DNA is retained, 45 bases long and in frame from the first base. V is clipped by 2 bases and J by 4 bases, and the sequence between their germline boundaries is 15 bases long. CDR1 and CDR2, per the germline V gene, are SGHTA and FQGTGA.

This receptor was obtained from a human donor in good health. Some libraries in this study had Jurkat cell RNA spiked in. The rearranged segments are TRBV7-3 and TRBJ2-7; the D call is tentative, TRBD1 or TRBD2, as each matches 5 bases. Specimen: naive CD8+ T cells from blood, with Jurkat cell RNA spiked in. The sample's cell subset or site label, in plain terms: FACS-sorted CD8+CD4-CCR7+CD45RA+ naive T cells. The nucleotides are TGTGCCAGCAGCTTACTCCCGGGGACGGGATACGAGCAGTACTTC. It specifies CASSLLPGTGYEQYF.